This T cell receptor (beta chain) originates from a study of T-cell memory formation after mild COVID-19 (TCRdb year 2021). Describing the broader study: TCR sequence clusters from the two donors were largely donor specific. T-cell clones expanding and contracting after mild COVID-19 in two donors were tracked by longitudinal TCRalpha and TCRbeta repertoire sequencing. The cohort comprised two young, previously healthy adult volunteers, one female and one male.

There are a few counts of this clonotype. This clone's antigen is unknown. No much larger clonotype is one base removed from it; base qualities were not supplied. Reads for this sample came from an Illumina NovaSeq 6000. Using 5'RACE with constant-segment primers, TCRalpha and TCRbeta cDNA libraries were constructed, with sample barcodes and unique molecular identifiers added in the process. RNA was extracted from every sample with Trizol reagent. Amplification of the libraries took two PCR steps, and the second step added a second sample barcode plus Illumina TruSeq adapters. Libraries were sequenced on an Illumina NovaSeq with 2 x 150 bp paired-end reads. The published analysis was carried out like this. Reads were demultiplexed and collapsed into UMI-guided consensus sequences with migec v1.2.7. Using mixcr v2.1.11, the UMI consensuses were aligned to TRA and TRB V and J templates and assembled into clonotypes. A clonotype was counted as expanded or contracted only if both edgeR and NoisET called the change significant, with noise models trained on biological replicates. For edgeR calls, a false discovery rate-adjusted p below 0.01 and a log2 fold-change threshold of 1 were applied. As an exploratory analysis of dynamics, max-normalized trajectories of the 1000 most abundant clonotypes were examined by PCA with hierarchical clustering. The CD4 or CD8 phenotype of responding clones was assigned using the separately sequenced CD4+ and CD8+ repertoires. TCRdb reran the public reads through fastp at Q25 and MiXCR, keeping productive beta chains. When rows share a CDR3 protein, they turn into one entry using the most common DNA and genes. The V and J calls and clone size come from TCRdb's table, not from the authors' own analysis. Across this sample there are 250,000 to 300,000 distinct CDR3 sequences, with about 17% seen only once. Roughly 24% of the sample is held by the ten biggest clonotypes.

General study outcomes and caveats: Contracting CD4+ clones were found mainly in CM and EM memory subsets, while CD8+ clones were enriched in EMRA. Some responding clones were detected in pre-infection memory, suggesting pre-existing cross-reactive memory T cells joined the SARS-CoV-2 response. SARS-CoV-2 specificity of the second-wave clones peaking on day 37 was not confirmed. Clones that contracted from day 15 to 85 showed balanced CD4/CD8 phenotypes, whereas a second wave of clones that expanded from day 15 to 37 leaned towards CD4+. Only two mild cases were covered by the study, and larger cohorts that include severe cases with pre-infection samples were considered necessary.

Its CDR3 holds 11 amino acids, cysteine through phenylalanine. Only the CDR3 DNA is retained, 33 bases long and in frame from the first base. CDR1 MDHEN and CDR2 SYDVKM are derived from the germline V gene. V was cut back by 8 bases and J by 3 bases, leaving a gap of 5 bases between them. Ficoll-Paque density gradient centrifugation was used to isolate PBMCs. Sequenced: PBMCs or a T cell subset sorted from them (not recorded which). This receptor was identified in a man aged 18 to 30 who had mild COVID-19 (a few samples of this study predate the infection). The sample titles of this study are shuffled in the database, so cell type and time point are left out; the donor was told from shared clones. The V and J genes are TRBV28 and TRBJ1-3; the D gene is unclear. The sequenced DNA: TGTGCCAGCTCACATGGAAACACCATATATTTT. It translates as CASSHGNTIYF.